Below, 10 T cell receptor beta chains from the same sample are listed, as sequenced in a study of cytomegalovirus exposure and HLA in healthy donors. Use of 60 Vbeta and 13 Jbeta primers characterized the PCR. Libraries were prepared by immunoSEQ multiplex PCR; TCRdb keeps only in-frame clonotypes and omits some of them. The sample includes about 170,000 clones, roughly 60% of them seen just once. Input material: PBMCs. The receptors were gathered from a man in his forties in good health and CMV-seronegative.

V gene TRBV2 combines with J gene TRBJ2-7; D is unresolved. Germline loops: CDR1 SNHLY, CDR2 FYNNEI. The CDR3 extends over 16 amino acids. Deletions cut 2 bases from V and 1 base from J, with 15 bases between. This CDR3 is CASSESWAADSYEQYF. In DNA, the CDR3 is TGTGCCAGCAGTGAAAGTTGGGCCGCCGATTCCTACGAGCAGTACTTC.

The chain has TRBV5-1 and TRBJ2-7, with 14 positions matching TRBD2. The germline V gene encodes CDR1 SGHRS and CDR2 YFSETQ. CDR3 size: 16 residues. With V trimmed by 0 bases and J by 2 bases, 1 base remained unmatched. CDR3 amino acids: CASSLETSGGAYEQYF. DNA for the CDR3: TGCGCCAGCAGCTTGGAGACTAGCGGGGGGGCCTACGAGCAGTACTTC.

The chain employs TRBV30 and TRBJ2-7; the D gene is possibly TRBD2 (5 bases). CDR3 length: 15 residues. Per germline, CDR1 GTSNPN and CDR2 SVGIG (reference sequence). Trimming removed 3 bases from V and 2 bases from J, with 17 bases in between. CDR3 in amino acids: CAWRADLRDTYEQYF. The CDR3 DNA reads as TGTGCCTGGAGGGCCGATCTCCGGGATACCTACGAGCAGTACTTC.

This clone was detected only a few times. V gene TRBV5-4 combines with J gene TRBJ2-1, with a possible D match to TRBD2 (6 bases). Germline lookup yields CDR1 SGHNT and CDR2 YYREEE (reference sequence). V was clipped by 1 base and J by 5 bases, with 10 bases between them. The CDR3 runs to 14 residues. CDR3 nucleotides: TGTGCCAGCAGCTTGAATCGCGGGGACAATGAGCAGTTCTTC. Protein: CASSLNRGDNEQFF. The entire variable domain, with the rest obtained from reference TRBV5-4 and TRBJ2-1, is as follows: ETGVTQSPTHLIKTRGQQVTLRCSSQSGHNTVSWYQQALGQGPQFIFQYYREEENGRGNFPPRFSGLQFPNYSSELNVNALELDDSALYLCASSLNRGDNEQFFGPGTRLTVL.

The chain combines TRBV10-3 with TRBJ2-3, with TRBD1 identical over 8 bases. The CDR3 is 15 amino acids. Germline assignment: CDR1 ENHRY and CDR2 SYGVKD. Trimming at V came to 6 bases and at J to 2 bases, leaving 7 bases not matched to a gene. The CDR3 protein is CAIRPGQALTDTQYF. The CDR3 nucleotides read TGTGCCATCAGGCCGGGACAGGCTCTCACAGATACGCAGTATTTT.

The chain recombines TRBV7-8 with TRBJ2-3; D unclear. The CDR3 consists of 13 residues. V gave up 1 base and J gave up 6 bases, with 8 bases separating them. The germline gives CDR1 SGHVS, CDR2 FQNEAQ. The CDR3 region is CASSLGLVDTQYF. CDR3 DNA: TGTGCCAGCAGCTTAGGTCTAGTGGATACGCAGTATTTT.

The genes are TRBV9 and TRBJ2-3; D is perhaps TRBD1 (6 bases). V dropped 4 bases and J dropped 0 bases, with 12 bases sitting between them. From germline, CDR1 is SGDLS and CDR2 YYNGEE. The CDR3 extends over 15 amino acids. The CDR3 is CASSSRTASTDTQYF. For the CDR3, the DNA is TGTGCCAGCAGCTCTAGGACAGCAAGCACAGATACGCAGTATTTT.

The rearrangement joins TRBV7-6 to TRBJ2-3; D is possibly TRBD1 (6 bases). The CDR3 has 15 amino acids. V was trimmed by 2 bases and J by 3 bases, leaving 12 bases between them. Germline CDR1 reads SGHVS; CDR2 reads FNYEAQ. CDR3 in amino acids: CASSLWGQRTDTQYF. In nucleotides, the CDR3 is TGTGCCAGCAGCTTATGGGGGCAAAGGACAGATACGCAGTATTTT.

The chain links TRBV2 to TRBJ1-6; D remains ambiguous. Germline loops: CDR1 SNHLY, CDR2 FYNNEI. This CDR3 is 15 amino acids long. V was pared by 4 bases and J by 7 bases, with 14 bases between. The DNA for the CDR3 is TGTGCCAGCAGTGGATACACCGAAGCGAATTCACCCCTCCACTTT. Protein sequence: CASSGYTEANSPLHF. Variable domain in full (rest from reference TRBV2 and TRBJ1-6): EPEVTQTPSHQVTQMGQEVILRCVPISNHLYFYWYRQILGQKVEFLVSFYNNEISEKSEIFDDQFSVERPDGSNFTLKIRSTKLEDSAMYFCASSGYTEANSPLHFGNGTRLTVT.

The V and J genes are TRBV18 and TRBJ2-7; 9 bases align to TRBD1. Germline loops: CDR1 KGHSH, CDR2 LQKENI. This CDR3 spans 16 amino acids. The trim removed 6 bases at V and 1 base at J, leaving 10 bases unmatched. CDR3 in DNA: TGTGCCAGCTCGCAAGAAACAGGGGGCGCTTCCTACGAGCAGTACTTC. It specifies CASSQETGGASYEQYF.